This T cell receptor (beta chain) came from a study of cytomegalovirus exposure and HLA in healthy donors. V lost 4 bases, J lost 0 bases, and 11 bases lay in between. The CDR3 totals 14 residues. CDR1 is GTSNPN and CDR2 is SVGIG in the germline V gene (reference sequence). Primers included in the PCR were 60 Vbeta and 13 Jbeta primers. Method: immunoSEQ multiplex PCR; TCRdb's copy keeps in-frame clones and lacks some. The sample consists of 75,000 to 95,000 clones, roughly 69% of them appearing once. The rearrangement links TRBV30 to TRBJ2-3; D perhaps matches TRBD2 (6 bases). The clonotype originates from a man in his fifties in good health and CMV-seronegative. The sequencing input was PBMCs. The CDR3 sequence is CAWNTLASTDTQYF. The CDR3 nucleotides are TGTGCCTGGAATACTCTAGCGAGCACAGATACGCAGTATTTT.